These 16 T cell receptor beta chains originate from one sample sequenced in a study of blood T cell repertoires in COVID-19. Method: immunoSEQ multiplex PCR; TCRdb's copy keeps in-frame clones and lacks some. This sample has tens of thousands of clones, with about 86% found just once. Sequencing was done on a sample of peripheral blood. These receptor sequences come from a middle-aged man with acute or convalescent COVID-19.

The CDR3 nucleotides are TGTGCCAGCAGCGAGAGTCCGAGATCCACAGATACGCAGTATTTT. Residues: CASSESPRSTDTQYF. The chain links TRBV5-6 to TRBJ2-3; unclear D gene. In germline, CDR1 is SGHDT, CDR2 YYEEEE. This CDR3 spans 15 amino acids. Trimming removed 4 bases from V and 2 bases from J, with 14 bases in between.

J is TRBJ1-5 and V is TRBV12-3 or TRBV12-4; 7 bases are shared with TRBD1. The trim removed 5 bases at V and 5 bases at J, leaving 3 bases unmatched. This CDR3 contains 13 residues. The CDR3 loop is CASSGQVDQPQHF. In DNA, the CDR3 is TGTGCCAGCAGTGGACAGGTCGATCAGCCCCAGCATTTT.

The CDR3 DNA is TGTGCCTGGGGCAGGGCCACCTACAATGAGCAGTTCTTC. Its translation: CAWGRATYNEQFF. The chain has TRBV30 and TRBJ2-1; the D gene is possibly TRBD1 (5 bases). CDR1 is GTSNPN, CDR2 SVGIG, per germline (reference sequence). V dropped 5 bases and J dropped 2 bases, with 10 bases sitting between them. This CDR3 spans 13 amino acids.

The chain employs TRBV28 and TRBJ2-3; TRBD2 matches 9 bases. Germline assignment: CDR1 MDHEN and CDR2 SYDVKM. The CDR3 covers 21 residues. The V and J ends lost 5 bases and 0 bases, in that order; junction bases with no gene match: 21. The CDR3 sequence: CASSPLISSGRTKSSTDTQYF. The CDR3 DNA reads as TGTGCCAGCAGTCCCCTGATCAGTAGCGGGAGAACCAAATCTAGCACAGATACGCAGTATTTT.

The V call is TRBV19, the J call TRBJ1-5; 7 bases match TRBD1. The germline V gene encodes CDR1 LNHDA and CDR2 SQIVND (reference sequence). Unmatched junction bases numbered 4, after V lost 3 bases and J lost 5 bases. The CDR3 sequence is 14 residues long. The CDR3 is CASSIGQDHQPQHF. CDR3 nucleotide sequence: TGTGCCAGTAGTATTGGACAGGACCATCAGCCCCAGCATTTT.

The chain has TRBV12-5 and TRBJ1-2; D gene unclear. Looked up from germline, CDR1 is LGHNT and CDR2 is FRNRAP. The CDR3 is 16 amino acids. Trimming removed 3 bases at V and 0 bases at J, with 14 bases between. CDR3: CASGFPRDGANYGYTF. Here the CDR3 DNA reads TGTGCTAGTGGTTTTCCCCGAGACGGAGCTAACTATGGCTACACCTTC.

The chain combines TRBV11-3 with TRBJ2-1; a weak D match, TRBD1 (6 bases). This CDR3 has 15 amino acids. Deletions cut 2 bases from V and 2 bases from J, with 10 bases between. Germline values: CDR1 SGHNT, CDR2 YENEEA. CDR3 amino acids: CASSLQGSAYNEQFF. DNA for the CDR3: TGTGCCAGCAGCTTACAGGGGTCAGCCTACAATGAGCAGTTCTTC.

This clone was picked up one time. The chain has TRBV10-3 and TRBJ2-3, with a weak D call TRBD1 (6 bases). The CDR3 spans 15 residues. Trimming left V 6 bases short and J 2 bases short, with 15 bases between. Per the germline V gene, CDR1 is ENHRY and CDR2 is SYGVKD. CDR3 coding DNA: TGTGCCATCAGCCAACGACAGGACTCCACAGATACGCAGTATTTT. This codes for CAISQRQDSTDTQYF.

The rearrangement uses TRBV11-2 and TRBJ2-1; TRBD2 might be the D (5 bases). With 3 bases removed from V and 5 bases from J, the gap between germline ends came to 5 bases. The CDR3 contains 12 residues. Germline loops: CDR1 SGHAT, CDR2 FQNNGV. CDR3 residues: CASSLRDNEQFF. The CDR3 DNA follows: TGTGCCAGCAGCTTGAGGGACAATGAGCAGTTCTTC. The full variable domain, completed using reference TRBV11-2 and TRBJ2-1, is EAGVAQSPRYKIIEKRQSVAFWCNPISGHATLYWYQQILGQGPKLLIQFQNNGVVDDSQLPKDRFSAERLKGVDSTLKIQPAKLEDSAVYLCASSLRDNEQFFGPGTRLTVL.

Written as DNA, the CDR3 is TGTGCCAGCAGCTTAGGCCATGAGGACAGGGGGCAGGATTCACCCCTCCACTTT. Its translation is CASSLGHEDRGQDSPLHF. The chain uses TRBV7-8 and TRBJ1-6; TRBD1 matches at 11 bases. Germline-derived CDR1 and CDR2 are SGHVS and FQNEAQ. V shed 1 base, J shed 8 bases, and the junction held 10 bases outside the gene matches. The CDR3 loop spans 18 amino acids.

J is TRBJ2-2 and V is TRBV19; 8 bases are a match to TRBD2. The J segment lost 4 bases and the V segment lost 2 bases, leaving 3 bases of the junction unmatched. Germline CDR1 and CDR2: LNHDA and SQIVND (reference sequence). This CDR3 has 15 residues. The CDR3 DNA is TGTGCCAGTAGTATAACGGGGGGGCTCACCGGGGAGCTGTTTTTT. Its translation is CASSITGGLTGELFF.

The chain joins TRBV6-5 to TRBJ2-7; weak D call: TRBD2 (6 bases). V was pared by 3 bases and J by 0 bases, with 12 bases between. CDR1 MNHEY and CDR2 SVGAGI come from the germline V gene. CDR3 length: 15 residues. CDR3 protein: CASSYLAGLSYEQYF. CDR3 nucleotide sequence: TGTGCCAGCAGTTATTTGGCGGGACTCTCCTACGAGCAGTACTTC.

DNA of the CDR3: TGTGCCAGCAGCTCCTCGGGACACTTAAACGAGCAGTACTTC. The encoded protein is CASSSSGHLNEQYF. The V and J genes are TRBV7-9 and TRBJ2-7; tentative D call: TRBD1 (6 bases). Germline V gene sequence: CDR1 SEHNR, CDR2 FQNEAQ (reference sequence). The CDR3 extends over 14 amino acids. V shed 4 bases and J shed 5 bases, with 15 bases lying between them.

This CDR3 reads CATSDPYRDGGETQYF. In DNA, the CDR3 is TGTGCCACCAGTGACCCGTACAGGGATGGTGGAGAGACCCAGTACTTC. V usage is TRBV24-1 and J usage is TRBJ2-5; tentative D call: TRBD1 (6 bases). From germline, CDR1 is KGHDR and CDR2 SFDVKD. The CDR3 is 16 amino acids. The V gene lost 4 bases and the J gene lost 4 bases, with 18 bases spanning the gap.

The chain recombines TRBV5-1 with TRBJ2-3, with a weak D call TRBD1 (6 bases). The CDR3 contains 15 residues. Trimming removed 0 bases at V and 2 bases at J, with 10 bases between. The germline V gene encodes CDR1 SGHRS and CDR2 YFSETQ. This chain's CDR3 is CASSLGTGNTDTQYF. CDR3 DNA sequence: TGCGCCAGCAGCTTGGGCACAGGGAACACAGATACGCAGTATTTT.

The rearrangement joins TRBV2 to TRBJ2-1; 10 bases map to TRBD2. The CDR3 has 15 amino acids. The ends lost 2 bases at V and 4 bases at J; junction bases unmatched: 2. Per germline, CDR1 SNHLY and CDR2 FYNNEI. This CDR3 reads CASSEPSGSYNEQFF. Here the CDR3 DNA reads TGTGCCAGCAGTGAACCTAGCGGGAGTTACAATGAGCAGTTCTTC.